The 12 T cell receptor beta chains below were found in one sample sequenced in a study of Ad26.COV2.S vaccination and SARS-CoV-2 variants. Sequencing used immunoSEQ multiplex PCR; TCRdb keeps in-frame clones, though not all of them. The sample consists of about 350,000 clones, less than 90% of them appearing once. Described treatment: roughly 19 received Ad26.COV2.S at low or high dose, single or two shots; about 5 received placebo; per-sample allocation not given. Day 63 after the first vaccine or placebo injection was the time point for sampling. The sample in question was peripheral blood, obtained in a trial of Ad26.COV2.S vaccine versus placebo. The receptors were gathered from a person between 18 and 65 years old who received the Ad26.COV2.S COVID-19 vaccine or a placebo.

This chain connects TRBV7-9 to TRBJ2-3; possibly TRBD1 for D (6 bases). The V gene lost 3 bases and the J gene lost 3 bases, with 10 bases spanning the gap. The germline CDR1 and CDR2 sequences are SEHNR and FQNEAQ (reference sequence). This CDR3 spans 14 amino acids. The CDR3 DNA follows: TGTGCCAGCAGCTTTAAACAGGGAACAGATACGCAGTATTTT. It yields the protein CASSFKQGTDTQYF.

V gene TRBV5-1 combines with J gene TRBJ1-6; D unclear. The germline V and J ends were trimmed by 0 bases and 8 bases, with 12 bases remaining between them. CDR3 length equals 15 residues. The germline V gene encodes CDR1 SGHRS and CDR2 YFSETQ. CDR3 nucleotides: TGCGCCAGCAGCTTGGCGCTGACGGACGATTCACCCCTCCACTTT. Its protein product is CASSLALTDDSPLHF.

V usage is TRBV9 and J usage is TRBJ1-6, with D hard to call. V lost 2 bases to trimming and J lost 0 bases, with 6 bases between them. The CDR3 is made up of 15 amino acids. The germline V gene has CDR1 SGDLS and CDR2 YYNGEE. This CDR3 is CASSVASSYNSPLHF. In nucleotides, the CDR3 is TGTGCCAGCAGCGTGGCTAGCTCCTATAATTCACCCCTCCACTTT.

V and J are TRBV24-1 and TRBJ2-2; tentative D call: TRBD2 (6 bases). Trimming cost V 7 bases and J 4 bases, with 9 bases left between them. The germline CDR1 and CDR2 sequences are KGHDR and SFDVKD. The CDR3 is 13 residues long. The CDR3, as DNA: TGTGCCACCAGGGGGACTGTCACCGGGGAGCTGTTTTTT. Translated, it gives CATRGTVTGELFF.

This sequence joins TRBV3-1 (or the pseudogene TRBV3-2) and TRBJ1-5; D gene ambiguous. Deletions cut 0 bases from V and 2 bases from J, with 8 bases between. Germline V gives CDR1 LGHDT, CDR2 YNNKEL (reference sequence). The CDR3 length is 15 residues. The CDR3 sequence is CASSQEGTGNQPQHF. For the CDR3, the DNA is TGTGCCAGCAGCCAAGAGGGAACTGGCAATCAGCCCCAGCATTTT.

The chain joins TRBV18 to TRBJ2-7; D remains ambiguous. V gave up 2 bases and J gave up 0 bases, with 17 bases separating them. CDR1 and CDR2 (germline): KGHSH, LQKENI. The CDR3 spans 17 residues. CDR3 amino acids: CASSPASGRPGSYEQYF. In nucleotides, the CDR3 is TGTGCCAGCTCACCAGCGTCCGGACGCCCAGGCTCCTACGAGCAGTACTTC.

This chain uses TRBV6-2 or TRBV6-3 with TRBJ2-2; no definite D call. CDR1 is MNHEY, CDR2 SVGEGT, per germline. V dropped 6 bases and J dropped 6 bases, with 5 bases sitting between them. The CDR3 extends over 11 amino acids. Here the CDR3 reads CASSSAGELFF. CDR3 DNA sequence: TGTGCCAGCAGCTCCGCCGGGGAGCTGTTTTTT.

V is TRBV2 and J is TRBJ2-7; D tentatively fits TRBD1 or TRBD2 (6 bases each). The CDR3 is made up of 15 amino acids. Trimming removed 4 bases at V and 4 bases at J, with 17 bases between. Germline V lookup: CDR1 SNHLY, CDR2 FYNNEI. CDR3: CASSVQGGRGYEQYF. DNA for the CDR3: TGTGCCAGCAGTGTTCAAGGGGGGCGAGGATACGAGCAGTACTTC.

The chain has TRBV19 and TRBJ2-7; TRBD2 matches at 9 bases. The germline V gene encodes CDR1 LNHDA and CDR2 SQIVND (reference sequence). The J segment lost 4 bases and the V segment lost 4 bases, leaving 5 bases of the junction unmatched. CDR3 length: 14 residues. The CDR3 DNA reads TGTGCCAGTAGTACATGGACTAGCGATTACGAGCAGTACTTC. Translating gives CASSTWTSDYEQYF.

The J gene is TRBJ2-5, the V gene TRBV5-1; 14 bases agree with TRBD2. The germline V gene encodes CDR1 SGHRS and CDR2 YFSETQ. This CDR3 is 16 amino acids long. The V segment lost 4 bases and the J segment 1 base; nucleotides outside the gene matches: 3. CDR3: CASSRGLAGGQETQYF. The CDR3 DNA reads as TGCGCCAGCAGCCGCGGACTAGCGGGGGGCCAAGAGACCCAGTACTTC.

This clone was seen only once. This chain joins TRBV12-3 or TRBV12-4 and TRBJ1-4; no firm D call. The CDR3 covers 13 residues. The V end was cut by 5 bases, the J end by 8 bases, with 12 bases between. The CDR3 sequence: CASSRSSSEKLFF. In DNA form, the CDR3 reads TGTGCCAGCAGTAGGTCCTCCTCCGAAAAACTGTTTTTT.

The chain carries TRBV4-2 and TRBJ2-1; the match to TRBD2 covers 11 bases. With V trimmed by 2 bases and J by 1 base, 1 base remained unmatched. The V gene's germline CDR1 is LGHNA and CDR2 YNFKEQ. The CDR3 has 16 residues. The CDR3 DNA reads as TGTGCCAGCAGCCAAATAGCGGGAGGGTCCTACAATGAGCAGTTCTTC. Encoded protein: CASSQIAGGSYNEQFF.